A selection of T cell receptor beta chains follows, all from one sample in a study of T cells after yellow fever vaccination. MiXCR, applied by TCRdb to the 5' RACE reads, yields one record per CDR3 protein. This table has 140,000 to 150,000 distinct CDR3 sequences, just over 6.5% appearing once. Material: CD4+ T cells sorted from PBMCs, obtained 10 days after the yellow fever booster vaccination. These TCRs come from a man younger than 40 who received the YFV17D yellow fever vaccine. The CDR3 runs from the conserved cysteine through the conserved F or W. D genes are given only for firm matches. Sizes are listed as once, few, many, or a class for an expanded clone.

18 | many | TRBJ2-1 | TRBV27 | TRBD2 | TGTGCCAGCAGTAACAACCCCCCACTAGCGGATTCCTACAATGAGCAGTTCTTC | CASSNNPPLADSYNEQFF
14 | many | TRBJ2-1 | TRBV19 | TRBD2 | TGTGCCAGTAGTTATACTAGCGGGAGTGATGAGCAGTTCTTC | CASSYTSGSDEQFF
16 | many | TRBJ2-3 | TRBV7-2 | TRBD2 | TGTGCCAGCAGGATAACTAGCGGGAGTAGTGCAGATACGCAGTATTTT | CASRITSGSSADTQYF
16 | few | TRBJ2-5 | TRBV20-1 | . | TGCAGTGCCGGGGCGGGGAGTGGGTATCTTAGGCAGACCCAGTACTTC | CSAGAGSGYLRQTQYF
14 | many | TRBJ2-3 | TRBV7-2 | . | TGTGCCTCCAAGTCCACCCACACGACAGATACGCAGTATTTT | CASKSTHTTDTQYF
14 | many | TRBJ2-3 | TRBV12-3/TRBV12-4 | . | TGTGCCAGCAGTCCTGGGGCAGACACAGATACGCAGTATTTT | CASSPGADTDTQYF
14 | few | TRBJ2-1 | TRBV5-4 | . | TGTGCCAGCAGCTTTTCCCCCACGCGCAATGAGCAGTTCTTC | CASSFSPTRNEQFF
16 | many | TRBJ2-3 | TRBV5-1 | TRBD1 | TGCGCCAGCAGCTTGGACGGACAGGCGCCGAGGGATACGCAGTATTTT | CASSLDGQAPRDTQYF
11 | few | TRBJ2-7 | TRBV6-5 | TRBD1 | TGTGCCACGGGACAGGGCTCCGAGCAGTACTTC | CATGQGSEQYF
15 | few | TRBJ2-3 | TRBV7-2 | . | TGTGCCAGCAGCTCCAGCGGGCCGAGCACAGATACGCAGTATTTT | CASSSSGPSTDTQYF
13 | many | TRBJ2-3 | TRBV19 | TRBD2 | TGTGCCAGTAAGAGTAGCGGGAGAGATACGCAGTATTTT | CASKSSGRDTQYF
12 | many | TRBJ1-5 | TRBV15 | . | TGTGCCACCAGCTGGGCGAATCAGCCCCAGCATTTT | CATSWANQPQHF